These T cell receptor beta chains were read from a single sample in a study of T cell repertoires in cytomegalovirus infection. Each CDR3 protein gets one entry after TCRdb re-called the reads with MiXCR. The table has approximately 160,000 distinct CDR3 sequences, 15% to 20% seen once. The sample consisted of CD8+ T cells from PBMCs. These receptors were collected from a human donor in good health (CMV status not recorded). Some clones in this sample may be carry-over from other donors' samples. The CDR3 runs from the conserved cysteine through the conserved F or W. D genes are given only for firm matches. Not every row has a clone size; where given, it reads once, few, many or a size class.

d_gene: -
j_gene: TRBJ2-7
abundance: few
v_gene: TRBV20-1
CDR3nt: TGCAGTGCTAGGCTGGGGCAGTACTTC
CDR3aa: CSARLGQYF

d_gene: -
j_gene: TRBJ1-2
abundance: -
v_gene: TRBV15
CDR3nt: TGTGCCACCAGCGGTCGACAGGATGGCTACACCTTC
CDR3aa: CATSGRQDGYTF

d_gene: -
j_gene: TRBJ2-1
abundance: few
v_gene: TRBV14
CDR3nt: TGTGCCAGCAGCCAAAATTTGGGGTCCTACAATGAGCAGTTCTTC
CDR3aa: CASSQNLGSYNEQFF

d_gene: -
j_gene: TRBJ2-5
abundance: -
v_gene: TRBV4-1
CDR3nt: TGCGCCAGCAGCCAAGATCGGAAGACCCAGTACTTC
CDR3aa: CASSQDRKTQYF

d_gene: -
j_gene: TRBJ2-7
abundance: -
v_gene: TRBV28
CDR3nt: TGTGCCAGCAGTCCCCGGGGTGGCTACGAGCAGTACTTC
CDR3aa: CASSPRGGYEQYF

d_gene: TRBD1
j_gene: TRBJ2-5
abundance: -
v_gene: TRBV7-2
CDR3nt: TGTGCCAGCAGCTTAGATGTCGACAGGGGAAAAGAGACCCAGTACTTC
CDR3aa: CASSLDVDRGKETQYF

d_gene: -
j_gene: TRBJ1-1
abundance: -
v_gene: TRBV6-2/TRBV6-3
CDR3nt: TGTGCCAGCAGTCACGGGACTCCCGAAGCTTTCTTT
CDR3aa: CASSHGTPEAFF

d_gene: -
j_gene: TRBJ2-2
abundance: -
v_gene: TRBV14
CDR3nt: TGTGCCAGCAGCCCCGGACGGAGGGGTGACACCGGGGAGCTGTTTTTT
CDR3aa: CASSPGRRGDTGELFF

d_gene: -
j_gene: TRBJ2-1
abundance: -
v_gene: TRBV12-3/TRBV12-4
CDR3nt: TGTGCTACCCCTACCCTGGTAGCTTCACCTGAGCAGTTCTTC
CDR3aa: CATPTLVASPEQFF

d_gene: TRBD2
j_gene: TRBJ2-1
abundance: few
v_gene: TRBV10-3
CDR3nt: TGTGCCATCAGTGAAAGATCACTAGCGGGAGGCAATGGCGATGAGCAGTTCTTC
CDR3aa: CAISERSLAGGNGDEQFF

d_gene: TRBD2
j_gene: TRBJ2-1
abundance: few
v_gene: TRBV6-4
CDR3nt: TGTGCCAGCAGTGAGCCTAGCGGGGGGGGCAATGAGCAGTTCTTC
CDR3aa: CASSEPSGGGNEQFF

d_gene: TRBD2
j_gene: TRBJ2-1
abundance: -
v_gene: TRBV7-8
CDR3nt: TGTGCCAGCAGCTCTCAGGGCGTGGGAGGGCCATTTGATGAGCAGTTCTTC
CDR3aa: CASSSQGVGGPFDEQFF

d_gene: -
j_gene: TRBJ2-5
abundance: -
v_gene: TRBV29-1
CDR3nt: TGCAGCGTTTTAGACAGGAGGGGACAAGAGACCCAGTACTTC
CDR3aa: CSVLDRRGQETQYF

d_gene: TRBD1
j_gene: TRBJ1-1
abundance: many
v_gene: TRBV6-1
CDR3nt: TGTGCCAGCAGTTTTCAGGGGGGTGGTACTGAAGCTTTCTTT
CDR3aa: CASSFQGGGTEAFF

d_gene: TRBD2
j_gene: TRBJ2-3
abundance: -
v_gene: TRBV28
CDR3nt: TGTGCCAGCAGTTTACCATCTAGCGGAGGCACAGATACGCAGTATTTT
CDR3aa: CASSLPSSGGTDTQYF

d_gene: -
j_gene: TRBJ2-1
abundance: many
v_gene: TRBV6-2/TRBV6-3
CDR3nt: TGTGCCAGCAAACAGGGAAGCAATGAGCAGTTCTTC
CDR3aa: CASKQGSNEQFF

d_gene: TRBD2
j_gene: TRBJ2-5
abundance: -
v_gene: TRBV5-1
CDR3nt: TGCGCCAGCAGCCCTCTTAGCGGGAGAAATCAAGAGACCCAGTACTTC
CDR3aa: CASSPLSGRNQETQYF

d_gene: TRBD2
j_gene: TRBJ2-3
abundance: few
v_gene: TRBV27
CDR3nt: TGTGCCAGCAGTCCCCGAGGTCGACTAGCGGGAGGCACAGATACGCAGTATTTT
CDR3aa: CASSPRGRLAGGTDTQYF

d_gene: TRBD1
j_gene: TRBJ2-7
abundance: -
v_gene: TRBV10-3
CDR3nt: TGTGCCATCAGTCCGGCGGGGCAGGGGGCAGGACAGTACTTC
CDR3aa: CAISPAGQGAGQYF

d_gene: -
j_gene: TRBJ2-1
abundance: few
v_gene: TRBV14
CDR3nt: TGTGCCAGCAGCCAAGAGTCAGGTTTTGATGAGCAGTTCTTC
CDR3aa: CASSQESGFDEQFF

d_gene: -
j_gene: TRBJ2-6
abundance: many
v_gene: TRBV7-6
CDR3nt: TGTGCCAGCAGCTTATCGCTGTCTGGGGCCAACGTCCTGACTTTC
CDR3aa: CASSLSLSGANVLTF

d_gene: TRBD1
j_gene: TRBJ2-7
abundance: few
v_gene: TRBV28
CDR3nt: TGTGCCAGCAGTTTAACGGAGGACAGGCCTCCCGGGCAGTACTTC
CDR3aa: CASSLTEDRPPGQYF

d_gene: -
j_gene: TRBJ2-1
abundance: -
v_gene: TRBV20-1
CDR3nt: TGCAGTGCTTATGGGCCTGGAGGGTACAATGAGCAGTTCTTC
CDR3aa: CSAYGPGGYNEQFF

d_gene: TRBD1
j_gene: TRBJ1-2
abundance: -
v_gene: TRBV7-3
CDR3nt: TGTGCCAGCAGCGAAAGACAGGGGATTTTCTATGGCTACACCTTC
CDR3aa: CASSERQGIFYGYTF

d_gene: -
j_gene: TRBJ2-2
abundance: -
v_gene: TRBV9
CDR3nt: TGTGCCAGCAGCGCCCGTACAGGCCCCGAGAAGTACACCGGGGAGCTGTTTTTT
CDR3aa: CASSARTGPEKYTGELFF

d_gene: -
j_gene: TRBJ2-2
abundance: -
v_gene: TRBV7-2
CDR3nt: TGTGCCAGCAGCCCCCGCGGGGACGGGGAGCTGTTTTTT
CDR3aa: CASSPRGDGELFF

d_gene: -
j_gene: TRBJ2-7
abundance: -
v_gene: TRBV15
CDR3nt: TGTGCCACCAGCAGAGTTGGCTACGAGCAGTACTTC
CDR3aa: CATSRVGYEQYF

d_gene: -
j_gene: TRBJ2-7
abundance: -
v_gene: TRBV7-4
CDR3nt: TGTGCCAGCAGTTCGGACAACTACGAGCAGTACTTC
CDR3aa: CASSSDNYEQYF

d_gene: -
j_gene: TRBJ1-2
abundance: -
v_gene: TRBV29-1
CDR3nt: TGCAGCGTTGACCGCTCGTCGGGGAACGACTATGGCTACACCTTC
CDR3aa: CSVDRSSGNDYGYTF

d_gene: -
j_gene: TRBJ2-7
abundance: -
v_gene: TRBV28
CDR3nt: TGTGCCAGCAGTTCCCCACAGGACTCCCGGAGGAACGAGCAGTACTTC
CDR3aa: CASSSPQDSRRNEQYF

d_gene: -
j_gene: TRBJ2-7
abundance: -
v_gene: TRBV12-3/TRBV12-4
CDR3nt: TGTGCCAGCAGTTCCGGCAAAATTACAGACGAGCAGTACTTC
CDR3aa: CASSSGKITDEQYF

d_gene: -
j_gene: TRBJ2-5
abundance: -
v_gene: TRBV11-3
CDR3nt: TGTGCCAGCAGCCTCCACGCGGGGGCCGAGACCCAGTACTTC
CDR3aa: CASSLHAGAETQYF

d_gene: -
j_gene: TRBJ2-1
abundance: few
v_gene: TRBV20-1
CDR3nt: TGCAGTGCTAGACAGGGGGGCATTGGAAATGAGCAGTTCTTC
CDR3aa: CSARQGGIGNEQFF

d_gene: TRBD2
j_gene: TRBJ2-1
abundance: -
v_gene: TRBV6-5
CDR3nt: TGTGCCCGCAGATTCACAAGACGGGGGGGGATTTACAATGAGCAGTTCTTC
CDR3aa: CARRFTRRGGIYNEQFF

d_gene: TRBD1
j_gene: TRBJ2-1
abundance: -
v_gene: TRBV12-3/TRBV12-4
CDR3nt: TGTGCCAGCAGTCTGACAGGGGGAGGGTATGAGCAGTTCTTC
CDR3aa: CASSLTGGGYEQFF

d_gene: -
j_gene: TRBJ2-2
abundance: -
v_gene: TRBV27
CDR3nt: TGTGCCAGCAGTTTTTCGAACACCGGGGAGCTGTTTTTT
CDR3aa: CASSFSNTGELFF

d_gene: TRBD1
j_gene: TRBJ2-2
abundance: few
v_gene: TRBV29-1
CDR3nt: TGCAGCGTTGAAAGGGACAGGACTGAGGAGGGGCTGTTTTTT
CDR3aa: CSVERDRTEEGLFF